This paragraph reports one TCR beta chain. No antigen is known for it. This sample was taken from a study of post-analysis software for immune sequencing data. Broader study findings: A handful of TRBV segments were significantly more frequent in patients than in controls. TRBV5-6, TRBV5-1 and TRBV20-1 were among these segments.

Unique molecular identifiers were carried by the TCR beta cDNA libraries. One entry per CDR3 protein results from TCRdb running MiXCR on the PCR reads. The sample lists around 400,000 distinct CDR3 sequences, less than 40% occurring once. The V gene's germline CDR1 is DFQATT and CDR2 SNEGSKA (reference sequence). The CDR3 sequence is 15 residues long. After removal of 6 bases from V and 2 bases from J, the junction contained 9 bases not matched to a gene. The specimen was blood. The receptor comes from a girl between 5 and 17 years old with multiple sclerosis. The chain is built from TRBV20-1 and TRBJ2-5, with 10 bases fitting TRBD2. The CDR3 reads CSANRGTSVQETQYF. DNA of the CDR3: TGCAGTGCCAACCGAGGGACTAGCGTTCAAGAGACCCAGTACTTC.